This note documents a single T cell receptor (beta chain) sequence. Study members were between about 18 and 100 years old and lived in over 20 US regions. Cohorts were determined from participant-reported clinical history. These data belong to a study of blood T cell repertoires in COVID-19. The wider study: The samples span acute and convalescent COVID-19 from the United States, Italy and Spain. Sample material is recorded as cDNA or gDNA derived from T cells, B-cell-depleted T cells, or PBMCs.

Profiled with immunoSEQ multiplex PCR; TCRdb holds only in-frame clones, not every one. The table shows about 180,000 clones, with over 70% occurring only once. CDR1 KGHSH and CDR2 LQKENI come from the germline V gene. The V and J ends lost 0 bases and 4 bases respectively, with 16 bases between them. This CDR3 contains 17 residues. What was sequenced was PBMCs or T cells enriched from blood (not recorded which). The chain uses TRBV18 and TRBJ2-1; D might be TRBD2 (6 bases). This TCR came from a woman aged 40 to 55 with acute COVID-19. The CDR3 DNA is TGTGCCAGCTCACCACCGGGAGCTGGGGGGACTTACAATGAGCAGTTCTTC. This translates into CASSPPGAGGTYNEQFF.